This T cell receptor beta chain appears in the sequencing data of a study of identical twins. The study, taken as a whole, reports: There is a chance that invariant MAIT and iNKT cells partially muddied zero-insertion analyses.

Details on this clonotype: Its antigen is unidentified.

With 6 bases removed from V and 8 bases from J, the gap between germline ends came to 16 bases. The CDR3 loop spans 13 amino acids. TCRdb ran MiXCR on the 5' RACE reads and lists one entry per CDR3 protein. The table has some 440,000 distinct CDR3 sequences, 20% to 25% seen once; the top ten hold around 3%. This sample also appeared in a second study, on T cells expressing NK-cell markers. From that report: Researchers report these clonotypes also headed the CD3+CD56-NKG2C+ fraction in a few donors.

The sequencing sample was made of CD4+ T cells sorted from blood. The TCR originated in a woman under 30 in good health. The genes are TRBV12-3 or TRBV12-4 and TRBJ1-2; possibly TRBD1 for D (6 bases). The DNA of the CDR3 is TGTGCCAGCAGCCCCCCAACAGGGTGGGGCTACACCTTC. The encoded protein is CASSPPTGWGYTF.